The clone carrying this TCR beta chain appeared many times. Its antigen is undetermined. This CDR3 region has 14 residues. Trimming took 0 bases from V and 7 from J, leaving 9 bases between them. CDR1 is LGHDT and CDR2 is YNNKEL in the germline V gene (reference sequence). The data were obtained in a study of T cells after yellow fever vaccination. A 5'RACE template-switching step, the method used to make TCR cDNA, added a universal primer site and UMIs. MiXCR was run by TCRdb on the 5' RACE reads, yielding one entry per CDR3 protein. There are approximately 110,000 distinct CDR3 sequences in the sample; nearly 7.5% occur only once, and around 2.3% lies in the top ten. Whole-study results and caveats: Of the clonotypes, a small share occurred in both CD4 and CD8 compartments. At less than 97% for CD4 and around 91% for CD8, most primary-vaccination clones showed up again after the booster.

The clonotype originates from a man younger than 35 who received the YFV17D yellow fever vaccine. The V and J genes are TRBV3-1 and TRBJ2-2; D ambiguous. The specimen comprised CD4+ T cells sorted from PBMCs, sampled more than 8 days after the first yellow fever vaccination. DNA for the CDR3: TGTGCCAGCAGCCAAGACCTCGCGTACGGGGAGCTGTTTTTT. Protein sequence: CASSQDLAYGELFF.